This entry is about one TCR beta chain. J gave up 5 bases and V 4 bases, and 12 bases lay outside the gene matches. The CDR3 is 17 residues long. The germline V gene encodes CDR1 SGHTS and CDR2 YDEGEE. Repertoires were generated with immunoSEQ multiplex PCR, while TCRdb's copy carries only in-frame clones and drops some. This sample carries more than 1 million clones, about 80% of them seen once, and the ten largest clones take about 0.52%. The data belong to a study of shared clonotypes between healthy human individuals. The sequence was collected from a man younger than 35 in good health. Some clones in this sample may be carry-over from other donors' samples. The genes are TRBV5-8 and TRBJ1-4; 9 bases align to TRBD1. Sequencing was carried out using memory CD4+ T cells from PBMCs. Subset defined: CD45RA-negative fraction. The CDR3, as DNA: TGTGCCAGCAGCGTTGGAGCCGGGACAGGGAAGAATGAAAAACTGTTTTTT. Residues: CASSVGAGTGKNEKLFF.